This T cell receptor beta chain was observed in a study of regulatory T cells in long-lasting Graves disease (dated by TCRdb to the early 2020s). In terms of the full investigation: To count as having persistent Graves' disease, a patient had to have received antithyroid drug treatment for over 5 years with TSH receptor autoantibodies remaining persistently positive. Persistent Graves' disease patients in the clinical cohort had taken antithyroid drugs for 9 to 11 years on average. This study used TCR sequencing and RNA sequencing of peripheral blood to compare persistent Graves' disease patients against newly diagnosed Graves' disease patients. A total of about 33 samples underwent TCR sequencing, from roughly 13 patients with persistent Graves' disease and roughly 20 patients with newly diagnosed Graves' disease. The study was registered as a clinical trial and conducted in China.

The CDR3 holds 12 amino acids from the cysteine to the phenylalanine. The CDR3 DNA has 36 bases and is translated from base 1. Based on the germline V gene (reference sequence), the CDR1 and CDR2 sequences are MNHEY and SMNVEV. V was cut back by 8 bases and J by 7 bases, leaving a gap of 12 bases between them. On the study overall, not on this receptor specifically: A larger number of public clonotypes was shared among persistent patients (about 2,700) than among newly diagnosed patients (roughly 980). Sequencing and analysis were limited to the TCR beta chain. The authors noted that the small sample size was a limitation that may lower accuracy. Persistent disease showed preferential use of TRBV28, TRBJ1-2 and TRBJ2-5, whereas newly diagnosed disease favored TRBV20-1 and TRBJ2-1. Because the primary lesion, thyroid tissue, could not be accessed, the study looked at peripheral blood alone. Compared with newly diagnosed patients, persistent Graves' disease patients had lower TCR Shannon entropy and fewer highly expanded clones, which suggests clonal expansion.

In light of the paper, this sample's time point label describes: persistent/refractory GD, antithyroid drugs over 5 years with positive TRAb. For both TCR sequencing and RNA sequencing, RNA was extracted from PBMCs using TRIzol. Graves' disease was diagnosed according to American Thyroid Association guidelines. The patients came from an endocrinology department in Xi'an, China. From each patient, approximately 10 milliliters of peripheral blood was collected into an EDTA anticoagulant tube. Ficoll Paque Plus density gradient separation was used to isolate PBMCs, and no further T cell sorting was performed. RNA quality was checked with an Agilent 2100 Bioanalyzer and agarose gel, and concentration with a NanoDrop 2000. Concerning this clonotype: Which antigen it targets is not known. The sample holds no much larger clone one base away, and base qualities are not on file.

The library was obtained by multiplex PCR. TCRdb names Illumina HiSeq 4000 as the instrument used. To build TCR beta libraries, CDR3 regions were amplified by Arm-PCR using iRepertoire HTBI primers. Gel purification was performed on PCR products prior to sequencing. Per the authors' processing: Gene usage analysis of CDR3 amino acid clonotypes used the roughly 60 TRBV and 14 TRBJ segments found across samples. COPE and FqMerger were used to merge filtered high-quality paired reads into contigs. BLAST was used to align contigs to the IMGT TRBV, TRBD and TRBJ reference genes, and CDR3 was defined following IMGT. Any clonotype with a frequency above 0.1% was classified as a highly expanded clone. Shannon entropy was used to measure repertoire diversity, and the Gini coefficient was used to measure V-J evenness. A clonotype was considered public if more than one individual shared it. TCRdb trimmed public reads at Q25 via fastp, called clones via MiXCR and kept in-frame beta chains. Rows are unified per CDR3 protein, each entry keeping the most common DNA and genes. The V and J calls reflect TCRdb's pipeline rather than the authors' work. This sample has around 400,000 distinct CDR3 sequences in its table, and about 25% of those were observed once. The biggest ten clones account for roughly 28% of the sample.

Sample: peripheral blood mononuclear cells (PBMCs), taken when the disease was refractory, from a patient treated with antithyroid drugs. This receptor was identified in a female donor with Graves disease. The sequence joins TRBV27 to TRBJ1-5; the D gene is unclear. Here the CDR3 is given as CASRARKQPQHF. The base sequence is TGTGCCAGCCGCGCGAGGAAACAGCCCCAGCATTTT.